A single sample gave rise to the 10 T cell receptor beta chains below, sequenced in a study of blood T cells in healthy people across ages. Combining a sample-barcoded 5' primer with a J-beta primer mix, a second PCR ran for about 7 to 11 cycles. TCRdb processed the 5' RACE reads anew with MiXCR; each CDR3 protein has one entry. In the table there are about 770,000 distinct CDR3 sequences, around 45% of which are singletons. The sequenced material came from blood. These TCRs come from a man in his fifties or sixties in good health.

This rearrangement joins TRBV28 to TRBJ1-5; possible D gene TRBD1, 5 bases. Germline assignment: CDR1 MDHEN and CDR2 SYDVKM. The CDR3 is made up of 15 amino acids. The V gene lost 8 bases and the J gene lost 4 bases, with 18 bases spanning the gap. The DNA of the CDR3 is TGTGCCAGCCTCGGTGGGGGAAATCGGAATCAGCCCCAGCATTTT. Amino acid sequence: CASLGGGNRNQPQHF.

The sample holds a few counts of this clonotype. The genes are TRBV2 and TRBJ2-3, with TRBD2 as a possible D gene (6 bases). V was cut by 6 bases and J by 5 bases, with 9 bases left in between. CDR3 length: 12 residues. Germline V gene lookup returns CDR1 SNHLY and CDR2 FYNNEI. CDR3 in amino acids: CASRTGRDTQYF. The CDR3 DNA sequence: TGTGCCAGCAGGACCGGGAGAGATACGCAGTATTTT.

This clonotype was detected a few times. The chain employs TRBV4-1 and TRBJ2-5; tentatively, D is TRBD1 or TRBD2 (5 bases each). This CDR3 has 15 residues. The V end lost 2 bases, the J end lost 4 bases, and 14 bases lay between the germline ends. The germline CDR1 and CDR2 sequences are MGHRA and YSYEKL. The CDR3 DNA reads TGCGCCAGCAGCCAACCGGGGCTTTTCTTAGAGACCCAGTACTTC. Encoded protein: CASSQPGLFLETQYF.

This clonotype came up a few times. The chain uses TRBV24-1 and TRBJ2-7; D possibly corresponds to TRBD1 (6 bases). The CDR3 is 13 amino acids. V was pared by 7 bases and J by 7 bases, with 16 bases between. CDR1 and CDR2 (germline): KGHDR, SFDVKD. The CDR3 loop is CATSRQAVDEQYF. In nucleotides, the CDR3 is TGTGCCACCAGCCGACAGGCGGTCGATGAGCAGTACTTC.

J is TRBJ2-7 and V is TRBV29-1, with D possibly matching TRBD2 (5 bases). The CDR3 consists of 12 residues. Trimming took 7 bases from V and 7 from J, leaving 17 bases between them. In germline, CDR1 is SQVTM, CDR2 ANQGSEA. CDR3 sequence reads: CSAGEGRGEQYF. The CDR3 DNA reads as TGCAGCGCAGGTGAAGGCCGGGGAGAGCAGTACTTC.

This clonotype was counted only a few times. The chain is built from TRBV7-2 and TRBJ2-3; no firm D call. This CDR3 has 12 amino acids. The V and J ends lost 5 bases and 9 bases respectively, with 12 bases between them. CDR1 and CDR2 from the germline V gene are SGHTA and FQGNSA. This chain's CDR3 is CASSGRLGTQYF. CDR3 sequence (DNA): TGTGCCAGCAGCGGCAGGCTTGGGACGCAGTATTTT.

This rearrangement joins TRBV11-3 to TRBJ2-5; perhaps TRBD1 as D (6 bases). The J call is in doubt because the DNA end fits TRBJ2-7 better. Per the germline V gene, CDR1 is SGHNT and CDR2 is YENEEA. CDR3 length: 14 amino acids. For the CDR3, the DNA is TGTGCCAGCAGCTTTGAACAGGGTTCAGGCGAGCAGTACTTC. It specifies CASSFEQGSGEQYF.

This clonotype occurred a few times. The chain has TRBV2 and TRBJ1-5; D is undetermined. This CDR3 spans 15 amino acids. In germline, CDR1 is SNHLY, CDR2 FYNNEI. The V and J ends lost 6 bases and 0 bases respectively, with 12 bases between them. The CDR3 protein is CASRQRRDSNQPQHF. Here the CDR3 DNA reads TGTGCCAGCAGGCAAAGGCGGGATAGCAATCAGCCCCAGCATTTT.

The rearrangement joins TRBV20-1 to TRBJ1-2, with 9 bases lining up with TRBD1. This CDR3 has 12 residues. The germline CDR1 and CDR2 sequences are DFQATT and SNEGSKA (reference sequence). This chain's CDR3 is CRAEQGAKGYTF. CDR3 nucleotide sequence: TGCAGGGCTGAACAGGGGGCGAAGGGCTACACCTTC.

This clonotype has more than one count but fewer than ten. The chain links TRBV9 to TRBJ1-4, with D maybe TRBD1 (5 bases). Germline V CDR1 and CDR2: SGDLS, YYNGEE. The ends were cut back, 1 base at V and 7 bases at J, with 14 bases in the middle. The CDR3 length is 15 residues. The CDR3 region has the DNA TGTGCCAGCAGCGTATCCCCCGGGGGGGGTGAAAAACTGTTTTTT. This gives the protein CASSVSPGGGEKLFF.